These 22 T cell receptor beta chains came from one sample sequenced in a study of beta chain features in type 1 diabetes. The whole isolated RNA underwent reverse transcription, so sequencing captured expressed TCRB transcripts. TCRdb's copy holds only in-frame clones and misses some; the assay was immunoSEQ multiplex PCR. The table includes fewer than 150,000 clones, 6.9% detected once. The material sequenced was central memory CD4+ T cells from blood. Every receptor here comes from a woman aged 25 to 45 in good health.

This clone was detected only a few times. This chain uses TRBV11-3 with TRBJ2-1; 7 bases are shared with TRBD1. V shed 1 base, J shed 4 bases, and the junction held 4 bases outside the gene matches. This CDR3 spans 15 amino acids. CDR1 and CDR2 (germline): SGHNT, YENEEA. The CDR3 coding sequence is TGTGCCAGCAGCTTAGGGGCAGGGGGATACAATGAGCAGTTCTTC. Encoded protein: CASSLGAGGYNEQFF.

This clone has more than one count but fewer than ten. V gene TRBV5-1 combines with J gene TRBJ2-1, with TRBD2 matching 8 bases. CDR1 SGHRS and CDR2 YFSETQ come from the germline V gene. Unmatched junction bases numbered 11, after V lost 1 base and J lost 5 bases. CDR3 size: 17 residues. In DNA form, the CDR3 reads TGCGCCAGCAGCTTGTACCCCGCTACTAGCGGCAACAATGAGCAGTTCTTC. Translating it yields CASSLYPATSGNNEQFF.

In its sample, this clone was seen a few times. The chain carries TRBV5-1 and TRBJ2-3; no reliable D call. Germline assignment: CDR1 SGHRS and CDR2 YFSETQ. The CDR3 sequence is 15 residues long. The ends were cut back, 1 base at V and 1 base at J, with 10 bases in the middle. The CDR3 DNA sequence: TGCGCCAGCAGCTTGAATGTGGGCCGCACAGATACGCAGTATTTT. This sequence encodes CASSLNVGRTDTQYF.

This clone turned up a few times. V is TRBV28 and J is TRBJ2-2; 13 bases match TRBD2. The germline V gene has CDR1 MDHEN and CDR2 SYDVKM. The CDR3 sequence is 16 residues long. V gave up 6 bases and J gave up 4 bases; unmatched junction bases: 5. DNA for the CDR3: TGTGCCAGCAGAGGACTAGCGGGAGCTGGCACCGGGGAGCTGTTTTTT. It codes for CASRGLAGAGTGELFF.

This clone was seen only a few times. The gene calls are TRBV10-3 and TRBJ2-2; 9 nucleotides line up with TRBD1. Trimming at V came to 5 bases and at J to 0 bases, leaving 4 bases not matched to a gene. Germline V gives CDR1 ENHRY, CDR2 SYGVKD. CDR3 length: 16 amino acids. The CDR3 nucleotides read TGTGCCATCAGTCGGACAGGGGCCCCGAACACCGGGGAGCTGTTTTTT. Translation: CAISRTGAPNTGELFF.

This clone has at least ten counts. The gene calls are TRBV10-3 and TRBJ2-1; the match to TRBD1 covers 7 bases. The germline gives CDR1 ENHRY, CDR2 SYGVKD. This CDR3 has 16 amino acids. V lost 0 bases to trimming and J lost 4 bases; unmatched junction nucleotides: 6. The CDR3 nucleotides are TGTGCCATCAGTGAGTCAGGGACAGCCGCGTACAATGAGCAGTTCTTC. Its translation is CAISESGTAAYNEQFF.

V usage is TRBV7-9 and J usage is TRBJ1-1; TRBD1 agrees at 7 bases. In germline, CDR1 is SEHNR, CDR2 FQNEAQ (reference sequence). CDR3 length: 12 residues. V shed 11 bases and J 7 bases; nucleotides not matched to a gene: 10. The CDR3 nucleotides are TGTGCCCCCCGGGACAGCGAGGTTGAAGCTTTCTTT. It is translated as CAPRDSEVEAFF.

The chain recombines TRBV5-4 with TRBJ2-1, with 7 bases fitting TRBD1. Germline CDR1 reads SGHNT; CDR2 reads YYREEE (reference sequence). The CDR3 extends over 15 amino acids. After removal of 2 bases from V and 0 bases from J, the junction contained 2 bases not matched to a gene. In DNA form, the CDR3 reads TGTGCCAGCAGCTTCGGGACAGTCTCCTACAATGAGCAGTTCTTC. It encodes CASSFGTVSYNEQFF.

This clone was counted between two and nine times. The chain is built from TRBV30 and TRBJ2-1; TRBD1 is a possible D gene (6 bases). Germline lookup yields CDR1 GTSNPN and CDR2 SVGIG (reference sequence). The CDR3 has 14 residues. V lost 4 bases to trimming and J lost 2 bases, with 12 bases between them. In DNA, the CDR3 is TGTGCCTGGACACGGGACACAACCTACAATGAGCAGTTCTTC. This codes for CAWTRDTTYNEQFF.

This chain links TRBV7-9 with TRBJ1-1, with unresolved D. The V end was cut by 7 bases, the J end by 4 bases, with 13 bases between. From germline, CDR1 is SEHNR and CDR2 FQNEAQ (reference sequence). This CDR3 is 13 amino acids long. DNA of the CDR3: TGTGCCAGCACCTTCTCCGTGAGCACTGAAGCTTTCTTT. This codes for CASTFSVSTEAFF.

This clone was recorded a few times. The genes are TRBV5-6 and TRBJ2-1; TRBD2 matches at 11 bases. This CDR3 spans 17 amino acids. From germline, CDR1 is SGHDT and CDR2 YYEEEE. J was trimmed by 4 bases and V by 4 bases; bases with no gene match: 10. This CDR3 reads CASSTVVLAGGYNEQFF. DNA of the CDR3: TGTGCCAGCAGCACCGTCGTTCTAGCGGGAGGATACAATGAGCAGTTCTTC. Based on the CDR3 plus reference TRBV5-6 and TRBJ2-1, the full variable domain is DAGVTQSPTHLIKTRGQQVTLRCSPKSGHDTVSWYQQALGQGPQFIFQYYEEEERQRGNFPDRFSGHQFPNYSSELNVNALLLGDSALYLCASSTVVLAGGYNEQFFGPGTRLTVL.

Turning to this clone: One junction end does not reproduce the germline sequence, and a read error may be involved. This chain uses TRBV7-2 with TRBJ2-2; TRBD2 aligns across 7 bases. The CDR3 sequence is 15 residues long. Per germline, CDR1 SGHTA and CDR2 FQGNSA. The CDR3 DNA reads TGTGCCAGCAGCCAGAGTGGGACTAACAACGGGGAGCTGTTTTTT. Translating gives CASSQSGTNNGELFF.

This chain joins TRBV4-3 and TRBJ2-3; 12 nucleotides match TRBD2. V lost 4 bases, J lost 4 bases, and 3 bases stayed unmatched. The CDR3 extends over 15 amino acids. The V gene's germline CDR1 is LGHNA and CDR2 YSLEER. CDR3: CASSRTSGNSDTQYF. For the CDR3, the DNA is TGCGCCAGCAGCCGGACTAGCGGGAATTCAGATACGCAGTATTTT.

The rearrangement uses TRBV11-2 and TRBJ1-4; D is perhaps TRBD1 (5 bases). V lost 1 base, J lost 8 bases, and 14 bases lay in between. CDR1 is SGHAT and CDR2 is FQNNGV in the germline V gene. This CDR3 spans 15 amino acids. The CDR3 nucleotides read TGTGCCAGCAGCTTAGTTTCAGGGATGAGCGAAAAACTGTTTTTT. As protein: CASSLVSGMSEKLFF.

This clone was seen a handful of times. The rearrangement joins TRBV28 to TRBJ2-7; 7 bases line up with TRBD1. The CDR3 extends over 13 amino acids. Germline values: CDR1 MDHEN, CDR2 SYDVKM. The junction had 9 bases not matched to a gene; V was cut back by 8 bases and J by 5 bases. This CDR3 reads CASRDSPLNEQYF. In DNA, the CDR3 is TGTGCCAGCCGGGACAGCCCCCTGAACGAGCAGTACTTC. Using reference TRBV28 and TRBJ2-7 for the parts outside the CDR3, the full variable domain is DVKVTQSSRYLVKRTGEKVFLECVQDMDHENMFWYRQDPGLGLRLIYFSYDVKMKEKGDIPEGYSVSREKKERFSLILESASTNQTSMYLCASRDSPLNEQYFGPGTRLTVT.

As DNA, the CDR3 is TGTGCCAGCTGGCAGCGGGACCAAGAGACCCAGTACTTC. Its protein is CASWQRDQETQYF. The rearrangement uses TRBV28 and TRBJ2-5, with D possibly being TRBD2 (6 bases). Trimming left V 8 bases short and J 0 bases short, with 10 bases between. This CDR3 is 13 amino acids long. Germline CDR1 and CDR2: MDHEN and SYDVKM.

This clone has ten or more counts. The rearrangement uses TRBV19 and TRBJ1-2, with 7 nucleotides matching TRBD1. The germline gives CDR1 LNHDA, CDR2 SQIVND (reference sequence). The CDR3 extends over 18 amino acids. V trimming: 2 bases; J trimming: 0 bases; junction bases outside the gene matches: 12. The DNA for the CDR3 is TGTGCCAGTAGTATATCTCGACAGGGACCTTCAGCTAACTATGGCTACACCTTC. This encodes CASSISRQGPSANYGYTF.

This sequence joins TRBV28 and TRBJ1-1; D is ambiguous. There are 13 residues in the CDR3. Germline V CDR1 and CDR2: MDHEN, SYDVKM. The V end lost 6 bases, the J end lost 4 bases, and 12 bases lay between the germline ends. The CDR3: CASSDPRGTEAFF. The CDR3 region has the DNA TGTGCCAGCAGCGACCCCCGGGGCACTGAAGCTTTCTTT.

This clone was seen a handful of times. The chain recombines TRBV30 with TRBJ2-3, with D perhaps TRBD1 (7 bases). Looked up from germline, CDR1 is GTSNPN and CDR2 is SVGIG (reference sequence). V dropped 0 bases and J dropped 1 base, with 14 bases sitting between them. The CDR3 is made up of 16 amino acids. CDR3 protein: CAWSVRGTDRTDTQYF. CDR3 in DNA: TGTGCCTGGAGTGTACGCGGGACAGATCGCACAGATACGCAGTATTTT.

There are a few counts of this clone. V and J are TRBV4-2 and TRBJ2-1, with TRBD2 matching 7 bases. The CDR3 sequence is 15 residues long. Germline assignment: CDR1 LGHNA and CDR2 YNFKEQ. V lost 0 bases, J lost 6 bases, and 5 bases stayed unmatched. CDR3 sequence: CASSQDTTSVNEQFF. The CDR3 nucleotides read TGTGCCAGCAGCCAAGACACCACTAGCGTCAATGAGCAGTTCTTC.

This clone was counted between two and nine times. The chain links TRBV18 to TRBJ1-5, with D perhaps matching TRBD1 (5 bases). Per germline, CDR1 KGHSH and CDR2 LQKENI. The CDR3 covers 16 residues. V was trimmed by 1 base and J by 4 bases, leaving 14 bases between them. The CDR3 is CASSPQIRAQNQPQHF. DNA for the CDR3: TGTGCCAGCTCACCACAGATCAGGGCCCAGAATCAGCCCCAGCATTTT. The complete variable domain, with remaining parts taken from reference TRBV18 and TRBJ1-5, reads NAGVMQNPRHLVRRRGQEARLRCSPMKGHSHVYWYRQLPEEGLKFMVYLQKENIIDESGMPKERFSAEFPKEGPSILRIQQVVRGDSAAYFCASSPQIRAQNQPQHFGDGTRLSIL.

The gene calls are TRBV6-4 and TRBJ2-1; 11 nucleotides align to TRBD2. V shed 5 bases, J shed 1 base, and the junction held 4 bases outside the gene matches. The CDR3 is 16 residues long. The V gene's germline CDR1 is MRHNA and CDR2 SNTAGT. The CDR3 spells CASSLTSGSSYNEQFF. As DNA, the CDR3 is TGTGCCAGCAGTCTAACTAGCGGGAGTTCCTACAATGAGCAGTTCTTC.